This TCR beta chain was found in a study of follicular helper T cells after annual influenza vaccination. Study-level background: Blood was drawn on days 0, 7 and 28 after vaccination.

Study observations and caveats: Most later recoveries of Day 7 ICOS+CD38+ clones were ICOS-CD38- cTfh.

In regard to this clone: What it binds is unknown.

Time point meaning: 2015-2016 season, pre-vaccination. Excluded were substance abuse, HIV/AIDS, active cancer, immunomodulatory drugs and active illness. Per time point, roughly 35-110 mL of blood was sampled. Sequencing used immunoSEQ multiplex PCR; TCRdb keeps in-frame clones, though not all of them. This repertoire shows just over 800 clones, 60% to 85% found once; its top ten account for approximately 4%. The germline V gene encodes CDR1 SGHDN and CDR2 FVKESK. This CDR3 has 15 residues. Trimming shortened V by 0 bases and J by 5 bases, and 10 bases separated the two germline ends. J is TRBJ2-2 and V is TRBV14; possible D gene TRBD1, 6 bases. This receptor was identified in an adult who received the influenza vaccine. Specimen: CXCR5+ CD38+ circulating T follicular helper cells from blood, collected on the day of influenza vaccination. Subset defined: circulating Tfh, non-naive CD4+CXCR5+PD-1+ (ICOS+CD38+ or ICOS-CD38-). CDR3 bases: TGTGCCAGCAGCCAAGATATGGGGGCAACCGGGGAGCTGTTTTTT. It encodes CASSQDMGATGELFF. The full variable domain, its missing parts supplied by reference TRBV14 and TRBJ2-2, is EAGVTQFPSHSVIEKGQTVTLRCDPISGHDNLYWYRRVMGKEIKFLLHFVKESKQDESGMPNNRFLAERTGGTYSTLKVQPAELEDSGVYFCASSQDMGATGELFFGEGSRLTVL.